This T cell receptor beta chain was sequenced in a study of human T cells and chemical hapten exposure (dated by TCRdb to the early 2020s). A note on the overall study: Libraries were pooled for sequencing, and variation in per-sample TCR yields was attributed mainly to small differences in library volumes within the pool. The study tracked peripheral blood TCR repertoire changes in vivo during primary and secondary sensitization to the hapten diphenylcyclopropenone (DPC) in alopecia patients. For every blood RNA sample, sequencing covered both the TCR alpha and TCR beta chains. Here is what the overall study found, with its caveats: After repeated subsampling, changes were observed in the strength of the expansion versus patch-test correlation and in the threshold at which the correlation became significant. No change with DPC sensitization was found in the number of TCRs above 1 in 1000 frequency, and no evidence of global repertoire structure alterations was found.

The sample's time point label, decoded: healthy volunteer bleed at 2 weeks. Unfractionated whole blood was collected in Tempus Blood RNA tubes, and total RNA was extracted from that blood. As TCR sequencing controls, roughly five healthy volunteers were used, with blood taken at day 0, 2 weeks and 6 weeks. This clonotype was seen only a few times. Its antigen is not yet known. No qualities accompany the bases; no much larger clone lies one base away. The library was generated by RACE. The sample was run on a NextSeq 500. During library preparation, unique molecular identifiers were attached to individual cDNA molecules so that TCRs could be counted quantitatively and reproducibly. Under the source paper's analysis protocol: Samples had a median of roughly 99,000 TCRs, with a range from roughly 23,224 to 700,000. V, J and CDR3 annotation of the TCR reads was carried out using the Decombinator software suite. For PS versus PT1 abundance plots, all samples were subsampled to the same number of TCRs (28,000). Expanded TCRs were defined as absent before sensitization and observed at least eight times at the 2-week time point. TCRdb reworked the public reads: Q25 trimming with fastp, MiXCR clone assembly, productive beta chains retained. Entries are consolidated by CDR3 protein sequence, retaining the most common genes and DNA. The V and J calls shown here were made by TCRdb, not taken from the authors' results. Recorded for this sample are some 120,000 distinct CDR3 sequences; approximately 9.5% of them occurred a single time. The ten top clones hold approximately 1.6% of the sample.

V gives up 0 bases and J gives up 1 base, and the segment between their germline ends measures 14 bases. CDR1 and CDR2, looked up from the germline V gene, are KGHSH and LQKENI. Taken from cysteine to phenylalanine, the CDR3 has 17 residues. The retained sequence is limited to the CDR3, 51 bases, with the frame set at the first base. This TCR came from a male donor in good health. Some clones in this sample may be carry-over from other donors' samples. Sequencing input: whole blood. The rearrangement joined TRBV18 to TRBJ2-3; a tentative D match to TRBD1 spans 5 bases. The base sequence is TGTGCCAGCTCACCACCCTACAGGTTCGAGGGCACAGATACGCAGTATTTT. Its protein is CASSPPYRFEGTDTQYF.